Below, 9 T cell receptor beta chains from the same sample are listed, as sequenced in a study of Graves' ophthalmopathy and Graves' hyperthyroidism listed by TCRdb under 2018. Instrument on record: Illumina HiSeq 2000. For repertoire sequencing, TCR beta CDR3 regions were amplified from RNA transcripts. The first round of RT-PCR was done with HTBI primers and the Qiagen OneStep RT-PCR kit, and was followed by a second round of multiplex PCR, then size selection and purification. TCRdb handled the public reads itself, with Q25 trimming in fastp and clone calling in MiXCR, and kept productive beta chains. Every CDR3 protein is listed once, alongside the most common genes and DNA of its rows. In this sample the table shows under 400,000 distinct CDR3 sequences, roughly a sixth of which occur a single time. 9% to 15% of the sample lies in the top ten. Material: peripheral blood. The receptors were sampled from an adult man with Graves' ophthalmopathy.

This rearrangement joins TRBV28 to TRBJ1-1; D not certain. The CDR3 consists of 16 residues. Germline CDR1 reads MDHEN; CDR2 reads SYDVKM. V lost 5 bases, J lost 0 bases, and 16 bases lay in between. The CDR3 sequence is CASSGYNPRMNTEAFF. The DNA of the CDR3 is TGTGCCAGCAGTGGGTACAACCCTAGAATGAACACTGAAGCTTTCTTT.

The chain has TRBV7-6 and TRBJ2-7, with D perhaps matching TRBD1 or TRBD2 (5 bases each). The CDR3 contains 14 residues. Trimming pared 0 bases from V and 6 bases from J, leaving 12 bases between. Germline CDR1 SGHVS, CDR2 FNYEAQ. CDR3 region: CASSLAGGDVEQYF. CDR3 in DNA: TGTGCCAGCAGCTTAGCTGGGGGAGATGTCGAGCAGTACTTC.

About this clonotype itself: This sequence may be a read error, since a much larger clone differs from it by one base. The V call is TRBV2, the J call TRBJ2-1; D is unclear. Per germline, CDR1 SNHLY and CDR2 FYNNEI. CDR3 length: 14 amino acids. The CDR3 loop reads CAREEQSSYNEQLF. CDR3 in DNA: TGTGCCCGAGAGGAGCAGAGCTCCTACAATGAGCAGCTCTTC. The entire variable domain, with the rest obtained from reference TRBV2 and TRBJ2-1, is as follows: EPEVTQTPSHQVTQMGQEVILRCVPISNHLYFYWYRQILGQKVEFLVSFYNNEISEKSEIFDDQFSVERPDGSNFTLKIRSTKLEDSAMYFCAREEQSSYNEQLFGPGTRLTVL.

This clonotype has a single count. V usage is TRBV2 and J usage is TRBJ2-7; D assignment may be TRBD1 or TRBD2 (6 bases each). Between the trimmed V and J ends, which lost 0 bases and 7 bases, there was a span of 16 bases. The CDR3 is 15 residues long. The germline V gene encodes CDR1 SNHLY and CDR2 FYNNEI. CDR3 protein: CASSEASPGAGEQYF. The CDR3, as DNA: TGTGCCAGCAGTGAAGCCAGTCCGGGGGCTGGGGAGCAGTACTTC.

This clonotype was counted at least ten times. This chain links TRBV6-1 with TRBJ2-7, with 11 bases aligning to TRBD2. The CDR3 is 17 amino acids. Per the germline V gene, CDR1 is MNHNS and CDR2 is SASEGT. V dropped 6 bases and J dropped 0; count of bases not matched to a gene: 10. The CDR3: CASRETSGTSGSYEQYF. Written as DNA, the CDR3 is TGTGCCAGCAGGGAAACCTCCGGGACTAGCGGCTCCTACGAGCAGTACTTC.

This clonotype appeared many times. The rearrangement uses TRBV5-1 and TRBJ2-2; 12 nucleotides align to TRBD2. Germline V lookup: CDR1 SGHRS, CDR2 YFSETQ. The CDR3 loop spans 18 amino acids. The V segment lost 4 bases and the J segment 6 bases; nucleotides outside the gene matches: 13. This chain's CDR3 is CASSIYLRTSGVPGELFF. CDR3 in DNA: TGCGCCAGCAGCATCTACCTTCGGACTAGCGGGGTCCCCGGGGAGCTGTTTTTT.

This clonotype was observed many times. The chain couples TRBV7-3 to TRBJ2-5; no clear D gene. CDR3 length: 14 amino acids. Germline CDR1 is SGHTA and CDR2 is FQGTGA. Trimming left V 5 bases short and J 1 base short, with 11 bases between. In DNA, the CDR3 is TGTGCCAGCAGCCCTCAAGGCGCCCAAGAGACCCAGTACTTC. Amino acid sequence: CASSPQGAQETQYF.

This clonotype has a count of ten or more. The rearrangement joins TRBV24-1 to TRBJ2-7; 10 bases line up with TRBD1. Germline trimming cut 4 bases from V and 6 bases from J; bases unmatched to any gene: 5. The CDR3 has 14 amino acids. Germline lookup yields CDR1 KGHDR and CDR2 SFDVKD. CDR3 nucleotides: TGTGCCACCAGTGACCCGACAGGGGGCTCCGAGCAGTACTTC. Translation: CATSDPTGGSEQYF.

This clonotype was recorded at least ten times. This sequence joins TRBV6-5 and TRBJ1-5; no firm D call. V dropped 4 bases and J dropped 4 bases, with 11 bases sitting between them. CDR1 and CDR2 (germline): MNHEY, SVGAGI. The CDR3 is made up of 14 amino acids. The CDR3 DNA sequence: TGTGCCAGCAGTTCCGCGACCGCTAATCAGCCCCAGCATTTT. The encoded protein is CASSSATANQPQHF.